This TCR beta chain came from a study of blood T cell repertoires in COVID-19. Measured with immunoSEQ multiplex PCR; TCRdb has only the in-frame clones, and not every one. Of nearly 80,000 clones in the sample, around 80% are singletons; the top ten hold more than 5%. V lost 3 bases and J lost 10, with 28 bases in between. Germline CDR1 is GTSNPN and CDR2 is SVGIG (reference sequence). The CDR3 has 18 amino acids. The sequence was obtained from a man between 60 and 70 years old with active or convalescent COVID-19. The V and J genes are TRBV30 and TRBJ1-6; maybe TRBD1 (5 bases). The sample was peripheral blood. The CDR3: CAWSPGGLVWGLGSPLHF. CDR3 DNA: TGTGCCTGGAGCCCGGGGGGACTTGTTTGGGGTTTAGGATCACCCCTCCACTTT.